This T cell receptor beta chain was identified during a study of blood T cell repertoires in COVID-19. The overall study: Sources were T cells, B-cell-depleted T cells, or PBMCs; the material itself was cDNA or gDNA.

The method was immunoSEQ multiplex PCR; TCRdb's version includes in-frame clones alone and lacks a portion of them. The sample has about 36,000 clones; around 80% are singletons. The CDR3 has 13 residues. V lost 0 bases to trimming and J lost 6 bases, with 9 bases between them. The source is a man aged 55 to 70 with acute or convalescent COVID-19. The chain has TRBV12-3 or TRBV12-4 and TRBJ2-7; no firm D call. The sequencing input was peripheral blood. The CDR3 loop is CASSLAPYGEQYF. The CDR3 DNA reads as TGTGCCAGCAGTTTAGCGCCTTACGGCGAGCAGTACTTC.